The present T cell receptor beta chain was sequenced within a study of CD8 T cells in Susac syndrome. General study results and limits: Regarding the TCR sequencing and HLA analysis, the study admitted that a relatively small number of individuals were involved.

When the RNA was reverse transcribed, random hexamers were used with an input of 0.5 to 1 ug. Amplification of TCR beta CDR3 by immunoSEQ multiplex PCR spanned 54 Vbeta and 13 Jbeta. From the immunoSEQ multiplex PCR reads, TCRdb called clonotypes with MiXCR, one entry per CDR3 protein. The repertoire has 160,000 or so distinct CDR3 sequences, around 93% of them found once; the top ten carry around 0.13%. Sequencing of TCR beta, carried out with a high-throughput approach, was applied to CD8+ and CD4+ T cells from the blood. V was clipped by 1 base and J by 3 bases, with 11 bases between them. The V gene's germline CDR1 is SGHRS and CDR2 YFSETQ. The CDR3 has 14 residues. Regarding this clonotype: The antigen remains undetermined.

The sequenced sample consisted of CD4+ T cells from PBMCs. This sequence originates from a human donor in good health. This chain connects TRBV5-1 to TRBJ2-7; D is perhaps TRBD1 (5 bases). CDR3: CASSLQAGYYEQYF. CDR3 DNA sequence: TGCGCCAGCAGCTTGCAGGCAGGGTACTACGAGCAGTACTTC.